This entry concerns a single TCR beta chain. Its specificity is not known. This entry comes from a study of T cell responses to AZD1222 COVID-19 vaccine. Regarding the study as a whole: Among vaccine-associated CD4 TCRs, coverage spanned spike, with dominance at 160-218 and 743-854.

Using immunoSEQ multiplex PCR, the repertoire was profiled, and TCRdb retains in-frame clones only, with some absent. This sample has 90,000 to 150,000 clones, with around nine tenths found just once. CDR3 length: 12 residues. Germline CDR1 SGHRS, CDR2 YFSETQ. The V end lost 4 bases, the J end lost 1 base, and 5 bases lay between the germline ends. The source is an adult who received the MenACWY meningococcal vaccine as a control. The material was peripheral blood, obtained 28 days after the second dose of the MenACWY control vaccine. The rearrangement links TRBV5-1 to TRBJ2-5; no reliable D call. CDR3 DNA: TGCGCCAGCAGCAGCCCCCAAGAGACCCAGTACTTC. Translating gives CASSSPQETQYF.